This T cell receptor (beta chain) emerged from a study of shared clonotypes between healthy human individuals. Method: immunoSEQ multiplex PCR; TCRdb's copy keeps in-frame clones and lacks some. The sample has 850,000 to 1,100,000 clones, approximately 77% seen once. This CDR3 region has 15 residues. From germline, CDR1 is MNHEY and CDR2 SMNVEV (reference sequence). The trim removed 6 bases at V and 2 bases at J, leaving 9 bases unmatched. This sequence was found in a man aged 18 to 30 in good health. Some clones in this sample may be carry-over from other donors' samples. V is TRBV27 and J is TRBJ2-7; TRBD2 agrees at 8 bases. Material for sequencing was memory CD4+ T cells from PBMCs. Subset specified: CD45RA-negative fraction. CDR3 coding DNA: TGTGCCAGCAGACCTCCGGCGGGAGGCACCTACGAGCAGTACTTC. It specifies CASRPPAGGTYEQYF.